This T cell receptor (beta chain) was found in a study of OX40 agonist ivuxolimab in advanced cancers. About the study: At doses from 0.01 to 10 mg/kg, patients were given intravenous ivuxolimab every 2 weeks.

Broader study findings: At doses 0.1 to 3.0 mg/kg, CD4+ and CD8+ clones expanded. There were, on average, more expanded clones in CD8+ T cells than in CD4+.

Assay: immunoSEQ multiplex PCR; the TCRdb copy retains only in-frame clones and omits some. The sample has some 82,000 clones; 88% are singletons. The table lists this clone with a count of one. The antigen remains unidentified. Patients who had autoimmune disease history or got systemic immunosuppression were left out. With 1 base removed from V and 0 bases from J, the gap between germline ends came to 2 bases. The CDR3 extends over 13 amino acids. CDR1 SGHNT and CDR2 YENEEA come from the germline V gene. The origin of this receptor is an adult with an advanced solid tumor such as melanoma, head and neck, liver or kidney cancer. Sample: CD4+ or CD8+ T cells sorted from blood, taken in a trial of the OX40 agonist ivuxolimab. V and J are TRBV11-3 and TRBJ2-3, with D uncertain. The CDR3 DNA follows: TGTGCCAGCAGCTTAGGCAGCACAGATACGCAGTATTTT. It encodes CASSLGSTDTQYF. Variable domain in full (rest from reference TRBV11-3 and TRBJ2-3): EAGVVQSPRYKIIEKKQPVAFWCNPISGHNTLYWYLQNLGQGPELLIRYENEEAVDDSQLPKDRFSAERLKGVDSTLKIQPAELGDSAVYLCASSLGSTDTQYFGPGTRLTVL.